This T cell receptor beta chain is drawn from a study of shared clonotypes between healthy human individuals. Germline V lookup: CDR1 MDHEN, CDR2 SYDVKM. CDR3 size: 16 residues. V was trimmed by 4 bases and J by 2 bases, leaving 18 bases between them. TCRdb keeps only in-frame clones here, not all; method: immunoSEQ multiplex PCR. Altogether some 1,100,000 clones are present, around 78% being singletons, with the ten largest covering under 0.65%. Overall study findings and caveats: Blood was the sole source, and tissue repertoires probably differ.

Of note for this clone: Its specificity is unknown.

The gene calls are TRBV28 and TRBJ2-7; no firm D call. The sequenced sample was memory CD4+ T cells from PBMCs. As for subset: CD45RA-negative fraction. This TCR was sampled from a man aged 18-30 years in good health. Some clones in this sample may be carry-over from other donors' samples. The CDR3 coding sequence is TGTGCCAGCAGTTACGCCGGGTCCTTTAAGCCCTACGAGCAGTACTTC. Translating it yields CASSYAGSFKPYEQYF. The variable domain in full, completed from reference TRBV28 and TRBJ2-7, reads DVKVTQSSRYLVKRTGEKVFLECVQDMDHENMFWYRQDPGLGLRLIYFSYDVKMKEKGDIPEGYSVSREKKERFSLILESASTNQTSMYLCASSYAGSFKPYEQYFGPGTRLTVT.